These 8 T cell receptor beta chains were all obtained from the same sample, sequenced in a study of graft-versus-host responses after intestinal transplantation (dated by TCRdb to the early 2020s). The method was the immunoSEQ multiplex PCR assay. Sourced from immuneACCESS, this table was stored by TCRdb with only in-frame sequences that have V and J called. A share of the clones is absent; for the studies checked, an unresolved V gene accounts for under half, and the remainder has no known explanation. This sample comprises over 100,000 clones, 85% to 95% of them detected only once. The ten largest account for about 0.11% of the sample. For these receptors, no antigen is known. Taken with the paper, the label for time point translates to: cells obtained before transplantation from donor or recipient. The sequencing used unstimulated CD4+ T cells sorted from spleen or lymph node cells, collected before intestinal transplant. The receptors here all came from a human donor who received an intestinal transplant.

The chain recombines TRBV13 with TRBJ1-1; 9 positions match TRBD1. Germline V CDR1 and CDR2: PRHDT, FYEKMQ (reference sequence). V shed 5 bases and J 4 bases; nucleotides not matched to a gene: 2. CDR3 length: 13 residues. The CDR3 spells CASSLDRGTEAFF. Here the CDR3 DNA reads TGTGCCAGCAGCCTGGACAGGGGCACTGAAGCTTTCTTT.

The V call is TRBV5-1, the J call TRBJ2-1, with 11 bases fitting TRBD2. This CDR3 has 16 residues. Per the germline V gene, CDR1 is SGHRS and CDR2 is YFSETQ. V was clipped by 4 bases and J by 4 bases; unmatched bases: 7. The CDR3 DNA reads as TGCGCCAGCAGCCCAGCCGGGACTAGCGGTTACAATGAGCAGTTCTTC. It encodes CASSPAGTSGYNEQFF.

The chain uses TRBV7-2 and TRBJ2-1; 8 nucleotides match TRBD1. The CDR3 runs to 13 residues. The ends lost 3 bases at V and 5 bases at J; junction bases unmatched: 0. In germline, CDR1 is SGHTA, CDR2 FQGNSA. The chain's CDR3 is CASSLDRDNEQFF. The CDR3 coding sequence is TGTGCCAGCAGCTTGGACAGGGACAATGAGCAGTTCTTC. The whole variable domain, filled in from reference TRBV7-2 and TRBJ2-1, reads GAGVSQSPSNKVTEKGKDVELRCDPISGHTALYWYRQSLGQGLEFLIYFQGNSAPDKSGLPSDRFSAERTGGSVSTLTIQRTQQEDSAVYLCASSLDRDNEQFFGPGTRLTVL.

The V gene is TRBV4-2, the J gene TRBJ2-3; the D call may be TRBD1 or TRBD2 (5 bases each). The length of the CDR3 is 17 residues. CDR1 LGHNA and CDR2 YNFKEQ come from the germline V gene. Trimming removed 4 bases at V and 0 bases at J, with 17 bases between. The CDR3 loop is CASSRPNGAISTDTQYF. In DNA, the CDR3 is TGTGCCAGCAGCCGTCCTAACGGGGCGATTAGCACAGATACGCAGTATTTT.

The gene calls are TRBV27 and TRBJ2-3; unclear D gene. V lost 5 bases, J lost 4 bases, and 13 bases lay in between. Germline V lookup: CDR1 MNHEY, CDR2 SMNVEV (reference sequence). The CDR3 spans 14 residues. CDR3 in amino acids: CASSPVVRPDTQYF. The CDR3 DNA reads as TGTGCCAGCAGTCCCGTTGTCCGCCCAGATACGCAGTATTTT.

The V and J genes are TRBV4-1 and TRBJ2-3; the match to TRBD1 covers 7 bases. The CDR3 consists of 14 residues. V shed 3 bases and J 1 base; nucleotides not matched to a gene: 1. Germline V gene data show CDR1 as MGHRA and CDR2 as YSYEKL. The CDR3 DNA is TGCGCCAGCAGCCACGACAGGGGCACAGATACGCAGTATTTT. As protein: CASSHDRGTDTQYF.

The chain joins TRBV7-6 to TRBJ2-7; the match to TRBD2 covers 7 bases. Losses at the gene ends were 1 base for V and 6 bases for J; bases not matched to a gene: 9. The CDR3 contains 15 residues. Per the germline V gene, CDR1 is SGHVS and CDR2 is FNYEAQ. The CDR3 nucleotides are TGTGCCAGCAGCTTAGGCAGCGGGACGGCGTCCGAGCAGTACTTC. Protein product: CASSLGSGTASEQYF.

The chain joins TRBV5-1 to TRBJ1-4, with 9 bases aligning to TRBD1. CDR1 and CDR2 from the germline V gene are SGHRS and YFSETQ. The CDR3 consists of 18 residues. V lost 3 bases to trimming and J lost 10 bases; unmatched junction nucleotides: 19. Written as DNA, the CDR3 is TGCGCCAGCAGCTCCGCCGGGACAGGGAACGCAGGAGGGAGAAAACTGTTTTTT. As protein: CASSSAGTGNAGGRKLFF.